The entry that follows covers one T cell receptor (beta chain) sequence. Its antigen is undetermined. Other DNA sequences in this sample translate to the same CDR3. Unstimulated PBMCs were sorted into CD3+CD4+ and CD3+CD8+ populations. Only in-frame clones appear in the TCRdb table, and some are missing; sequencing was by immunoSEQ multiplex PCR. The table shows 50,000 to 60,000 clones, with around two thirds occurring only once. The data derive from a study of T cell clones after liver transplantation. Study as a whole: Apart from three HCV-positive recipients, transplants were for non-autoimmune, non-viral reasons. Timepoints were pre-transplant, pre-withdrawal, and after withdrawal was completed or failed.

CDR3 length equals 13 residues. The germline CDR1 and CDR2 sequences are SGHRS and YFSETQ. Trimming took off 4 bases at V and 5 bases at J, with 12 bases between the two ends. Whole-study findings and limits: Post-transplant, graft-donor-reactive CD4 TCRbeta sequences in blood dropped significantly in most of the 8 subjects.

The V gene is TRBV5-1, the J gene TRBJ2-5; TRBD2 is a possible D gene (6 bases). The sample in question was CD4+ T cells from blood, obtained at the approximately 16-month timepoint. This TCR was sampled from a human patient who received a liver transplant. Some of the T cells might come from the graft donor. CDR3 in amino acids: CASSGGTGETQYF. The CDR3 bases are TGCGCCAGCAGCGGGGGGACCGGGGAGACCCAGTACTTC.